Included here is one TCR beta chain sequence, with context. This entry is derived from a study of blood T cell repertoires in COVID-19. On the study more broadly: The study drew acute and convalescent COVID-19 samples from the United States, Italy and Spain.

Original data processing: The assay estimated nucleated cells by amplifying reference gene primers. TCRdb's copy holds only in-frame clones and misses some; the assay was immunoSEQ multiplex PCR. V and J calls and clone size follow that table, whereas D and trimming were derived from the DNA. The sample includes about 120,000 clones, less than 75% seen only once; the top ten take more than 0.75%. Germline CDR1 and CDR2: MNHEY and SMNVEV (reference sequence). CDR3 length: 15 amino acids. The J segment lost 0 bases and the V segment lost 6 bases, leaving 5 bases of the junction unmatched. This chain uses TRBV27 with TRBJ1-5; 7 bases are shared with TRBD1. The source is a human donor with acute or convalescent COVID-19. The donor label of this sample is uncertain. Material: peripheral blood. DNA of the CDR3: TGTGCCAGCAGGAGACAGGGCGGTAGCAATCAGCCCCAGCATTTT. Its protein is CASRRQGGSNQPQHF.